Here is one T cell receptor beta chain with its context. Data came from immunoSEQ multiplex PCR; TCRdb stores just in-frame clones and leaves some out. The sample holds 90,000 to 100,000 clones, about four fifths seen once. This sample is drawn from a study of control samples from healthy donors and cancer patients. Germline CDR1 reads SGHRS; CDR2 reads YFSETQ. The CDR3 runs to 13 residues. Unmatched junction bases numbered 4, after V lost 8 bases and J lost 0 bases. The V gene is TRBV5-1, the J gene TRBJ1-1, with 7 nucleotides matching TRBD1. Sample: blood. The receptor was derived from a woman between 25 and 40 years old in good health. CDR3: CASTGTVNTEAFF. CDR3 DNA sequence: TGCGCCAGTACCGGGACAGTGAACACTGAAGCTTTCTTT.